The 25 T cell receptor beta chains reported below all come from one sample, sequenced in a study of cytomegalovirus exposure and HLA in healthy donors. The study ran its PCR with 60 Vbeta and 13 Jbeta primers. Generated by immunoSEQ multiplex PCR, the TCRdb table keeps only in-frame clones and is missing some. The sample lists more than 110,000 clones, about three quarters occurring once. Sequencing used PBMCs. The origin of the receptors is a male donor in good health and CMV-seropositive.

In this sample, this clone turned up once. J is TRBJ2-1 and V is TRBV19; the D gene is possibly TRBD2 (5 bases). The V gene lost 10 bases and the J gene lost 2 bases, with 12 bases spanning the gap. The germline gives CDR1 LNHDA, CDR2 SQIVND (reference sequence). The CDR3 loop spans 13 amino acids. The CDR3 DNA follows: TGTGCCACCCGTTTTAGCGCCTACAATGAGCAGTTCTTC. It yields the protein CATRFSAYNEQFF. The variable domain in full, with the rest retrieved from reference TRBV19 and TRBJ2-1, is DGGITQSPKYLFRKEGQNVTLSCEQNLNHDAMYWYRQDPGQGLRLIYYSQIVNDFQKGDIAEGYSVSREKKESFPLTVTSAQKNPTAFYLCATRFSAYNEQFFGPGTRLTVL.

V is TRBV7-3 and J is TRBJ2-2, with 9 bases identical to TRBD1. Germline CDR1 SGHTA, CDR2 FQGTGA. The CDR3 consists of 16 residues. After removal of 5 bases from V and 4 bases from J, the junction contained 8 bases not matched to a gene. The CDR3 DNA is TGTGCCAGCAGCCCAGGGGGACAGGGTGTCACCGGGGAGCTGTTTTTT. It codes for CASSPGGQGVTGELFF. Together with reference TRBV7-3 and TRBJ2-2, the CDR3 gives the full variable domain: GAGVSQTPSNKVTEKGKYVELRCDPISGHTALYWYRQSLGQGPEFLIYFQGTGAADDSGLPNDRFFAVRPEGSVSTLKIQRTERGDSAVYLCASSPGGQGVTGELFFGEGSRLTVL.

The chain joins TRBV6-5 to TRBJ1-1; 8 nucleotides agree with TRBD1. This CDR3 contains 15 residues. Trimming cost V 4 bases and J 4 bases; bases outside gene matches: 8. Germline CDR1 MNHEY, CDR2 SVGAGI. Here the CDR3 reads CASSLTGQGGTEAFF. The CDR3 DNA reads TGTGCCAGCAGTTTAACTGGACAGGGTGGCACTGAAGCTTTCTTT.

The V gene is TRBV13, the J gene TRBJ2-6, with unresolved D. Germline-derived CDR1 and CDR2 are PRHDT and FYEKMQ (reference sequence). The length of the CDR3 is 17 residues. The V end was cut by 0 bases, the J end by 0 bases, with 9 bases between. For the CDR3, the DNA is TGTGCCAGCAGCTTAGGCCAGGCGAGCTCTGGGGCCAACGTCCTGACTTTC. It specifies CASSLGQASSGANVLTF. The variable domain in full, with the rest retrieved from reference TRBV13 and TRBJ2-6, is AAGVIQSPRHLIKEKRETATLKCYPIPRHDTVYWYQQGPGQDPQFLISFYEKMQSDKGSIPDRFSAQQFSDYHSELNMSSLELGDSALYFCASSLGQASSGANVLTFGAGSRLTVL.

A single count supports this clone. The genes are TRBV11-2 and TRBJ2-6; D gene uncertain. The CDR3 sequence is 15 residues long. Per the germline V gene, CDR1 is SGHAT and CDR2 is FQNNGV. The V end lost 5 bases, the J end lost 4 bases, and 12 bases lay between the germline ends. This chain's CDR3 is CASSPDKEGANVLTF. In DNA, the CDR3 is TGTGCCAGCAGCCCCGACAAAGAAGGGGCCAACGTCCTGACTTTC.

The CDR3 reads CASSLGGQQQFF. CDR3 nucleotide sequence: TGTGCCAGCAGCTTGGGCGGGCAGCAGCAGTTCTTC. This chain connects TRBV5-6 to TRBJ2-1; D may be TRBD2 (5 bases). Trimming removed 0 bases from V and 11 bases from J, with 9 bases in between. Germline V lookup: CDR1 SGHDT, CDR2 YYEEEE. The CDR3 loop spans 12 amino acids.

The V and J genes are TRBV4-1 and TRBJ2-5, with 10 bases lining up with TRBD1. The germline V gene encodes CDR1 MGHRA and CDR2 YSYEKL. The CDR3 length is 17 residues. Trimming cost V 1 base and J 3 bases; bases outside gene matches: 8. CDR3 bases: TGCGCCAGCAGCCAAGGAGGAGCGGGACAGGGGAAAGAGACCCAGTACTTC. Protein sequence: CASSQGGAGQGKETQYF.

CDR3 sequence: CASSFWDSGRAAGNTIYF. The CDR3 nucleotides are TGTGCCAGTAGCTTTTGGGACTCTGGCCGTGCCGCTGGAAACACCATATATTTT. V and J are TRBV19 and TRBJ1-3, with D possibly TRBD1 on 5 matching bases. The germline V gene encodes CDR1 LNHDA and CDR2 SQIVND (reference sequence). This CDR3 region has 18 residues. Trimming stripped 6 bases from V and 2 bases from J, with 23 bases between.

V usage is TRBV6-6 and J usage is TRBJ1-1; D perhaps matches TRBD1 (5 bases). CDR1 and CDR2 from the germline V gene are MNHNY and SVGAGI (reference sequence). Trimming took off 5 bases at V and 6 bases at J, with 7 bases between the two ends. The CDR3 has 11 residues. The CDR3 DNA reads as TGTGCCAGCAGTCAGGGCCCTGAAGCTTTCTTT. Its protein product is CASSQGPEAFF.

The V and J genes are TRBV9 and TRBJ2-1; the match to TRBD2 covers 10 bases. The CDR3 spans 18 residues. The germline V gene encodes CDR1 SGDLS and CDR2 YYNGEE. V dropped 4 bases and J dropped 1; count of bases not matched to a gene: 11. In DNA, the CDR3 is TGTGCCAGCAGCCCTCTGGGGGGACTAGCGTTTTCCTACAATGAGCAGTTCTTC. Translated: CASSPLGGLAFSYNEQFF.

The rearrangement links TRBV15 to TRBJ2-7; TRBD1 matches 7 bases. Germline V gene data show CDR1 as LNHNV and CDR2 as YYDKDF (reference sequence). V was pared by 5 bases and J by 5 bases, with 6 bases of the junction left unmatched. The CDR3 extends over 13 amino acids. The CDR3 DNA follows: TGTGCCACCAGCCAAGGGGGCTTTAACGAGCAGTACTTC. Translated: CATSQGGFNEQYF.

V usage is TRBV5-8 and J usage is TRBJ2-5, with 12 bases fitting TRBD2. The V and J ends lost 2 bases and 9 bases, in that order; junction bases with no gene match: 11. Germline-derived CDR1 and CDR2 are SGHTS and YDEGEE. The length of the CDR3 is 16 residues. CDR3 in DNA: TGTGCCAGCAGCTTAGATACGACTAGCGGGGGCGGAGCCCAGTACTTC. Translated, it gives CASSLDTTSGGGAQYF.

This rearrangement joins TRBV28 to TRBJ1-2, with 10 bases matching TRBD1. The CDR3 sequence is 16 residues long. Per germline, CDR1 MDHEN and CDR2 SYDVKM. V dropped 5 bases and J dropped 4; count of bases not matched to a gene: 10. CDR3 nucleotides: TGTGCCAGCAGTATCCCTTCCGGGACAGGGGCCTATGGCTACACCTTC. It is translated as CASSIPSGTGAYGYTF.

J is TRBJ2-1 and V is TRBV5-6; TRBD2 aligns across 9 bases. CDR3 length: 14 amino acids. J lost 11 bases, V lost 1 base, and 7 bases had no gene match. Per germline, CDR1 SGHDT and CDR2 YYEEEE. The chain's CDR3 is CASSLRPSGIKQFF. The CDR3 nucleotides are TGTGCCAGCAGCTTGAGGCCTAGCGGGATAAAGCAGTTCTTC.

The DNA of the CDR3 is TGTGCCAGCAGTTTAGGTGTAGGGGGTATCTACGAGCAGTACTTC. It yields the protein CASSLGVGGIYEQYF. The J gene is TRBJ2-7, the V gene TRBV27; perhaps TRBD1 as D (6 bases). The CDR3 covers 15 residues. V dropped 2 bases and J dropped 3 bases, with 14 bases sitting between them. Per germline, CDR1 MNHEY and CDR2 SMNVEV (reference sequence).

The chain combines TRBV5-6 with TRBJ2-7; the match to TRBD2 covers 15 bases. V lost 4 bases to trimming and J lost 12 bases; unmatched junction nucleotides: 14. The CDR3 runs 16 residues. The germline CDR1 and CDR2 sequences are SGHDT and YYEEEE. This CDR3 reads CASSKEPGLAGGAGYF. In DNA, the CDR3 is TGTGCCAGCAGCAAGGAACCGGGACTAGCGGGAGGCGCAGGGTACTTC.

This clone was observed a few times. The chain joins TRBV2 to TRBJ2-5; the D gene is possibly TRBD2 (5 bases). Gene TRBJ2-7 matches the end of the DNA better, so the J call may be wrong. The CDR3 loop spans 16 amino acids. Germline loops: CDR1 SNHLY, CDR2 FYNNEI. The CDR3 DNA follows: TGTGCCAGCAGTGAATCTCTAGCCCCCACCCTCTACGAGCAGTACTTC. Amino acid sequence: CASSESLAPTLYEQYF.

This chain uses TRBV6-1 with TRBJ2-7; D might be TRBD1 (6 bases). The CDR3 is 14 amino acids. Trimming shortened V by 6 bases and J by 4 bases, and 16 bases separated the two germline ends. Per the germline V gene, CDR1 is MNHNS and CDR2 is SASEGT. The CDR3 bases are TGTGCCAGCAGCGCCACGGGACATACATACGAGCAGTACTTC. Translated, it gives CASSATGHTYEQYF.

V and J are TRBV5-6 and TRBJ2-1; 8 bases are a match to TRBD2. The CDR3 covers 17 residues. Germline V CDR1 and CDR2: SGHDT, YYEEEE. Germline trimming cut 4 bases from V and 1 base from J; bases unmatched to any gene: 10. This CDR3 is CASSRVQGLGSYNEQFF. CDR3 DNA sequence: TGTGCCAGCAGCCGAGTTCAGGGACTAGGTTCCTACAATGAGCAGTTCTTC.

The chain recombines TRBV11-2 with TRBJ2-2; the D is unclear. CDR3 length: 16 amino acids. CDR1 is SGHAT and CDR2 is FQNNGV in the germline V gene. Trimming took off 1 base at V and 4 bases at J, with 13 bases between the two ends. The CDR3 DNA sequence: TGTGCCAGCAGCTTAGGCCCGAAACGCGGCACCGGGGAGCTGTTTTTT. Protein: CASSLGPKRGTGELFF.

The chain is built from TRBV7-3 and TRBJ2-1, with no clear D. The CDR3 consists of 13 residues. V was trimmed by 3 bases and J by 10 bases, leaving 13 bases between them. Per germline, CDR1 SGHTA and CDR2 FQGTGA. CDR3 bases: TGTGCCAGCAGCTTCAACCACGAGGTGGAGCAGTTCTTC. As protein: CASSFNHEVEQFF. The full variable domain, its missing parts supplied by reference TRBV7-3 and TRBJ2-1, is GAGVSQTPSNKVTEKGKYVELRCDPISGHTALYWYRQSLGQGPEFLIYFQGTGAADDSGLPNDRFFAVRPEGSVSTLKIQRTERGDSAVYLCASSFNHEVEQFFGPGTRLTVL.

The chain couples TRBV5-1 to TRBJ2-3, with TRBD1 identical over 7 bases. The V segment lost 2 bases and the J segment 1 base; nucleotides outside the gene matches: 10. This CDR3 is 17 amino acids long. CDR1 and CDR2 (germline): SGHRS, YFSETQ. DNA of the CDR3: TGCGCCAGCAGCTTAAGGGGGCGCGGGTCGGGCACAGATACGCAGTATTTT. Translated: CASSLRGRGSGTDTQYF.

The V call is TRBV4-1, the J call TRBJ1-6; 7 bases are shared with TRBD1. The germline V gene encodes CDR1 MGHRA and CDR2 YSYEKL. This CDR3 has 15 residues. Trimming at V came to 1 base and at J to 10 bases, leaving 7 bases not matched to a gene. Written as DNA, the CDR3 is TGCGCCAGCAGCCAAGTGCTGACAGGGCGATCACCCCTCCACTTT. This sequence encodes CASSQVLTGRSPLHF.

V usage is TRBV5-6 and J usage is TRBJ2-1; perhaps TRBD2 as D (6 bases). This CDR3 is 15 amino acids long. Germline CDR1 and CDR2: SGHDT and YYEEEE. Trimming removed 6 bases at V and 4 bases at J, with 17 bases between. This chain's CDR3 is CASTDHPTSYNEQFF. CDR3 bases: TGTGCCAGCACCGACCACCCGACTAGTTACAATGAGCAGTTCTTC.

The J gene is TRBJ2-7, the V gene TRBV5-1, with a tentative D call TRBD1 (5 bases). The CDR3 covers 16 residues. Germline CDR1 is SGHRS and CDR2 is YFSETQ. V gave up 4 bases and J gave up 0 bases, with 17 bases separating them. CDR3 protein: CASSPPGIPTSYEQYF. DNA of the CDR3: TGCGCCAGCAGCCCACCAGGGATCCCCACCTCCTACGAGCAGTACTTC.